Listed below are T cell receptor beta chains from one sample, sequenced in a study of OX40 agonist ivuxolimab in advanced cancers. Produced via immunoSEQ multiplex PCR; TCRdb's table is partial and in-frame only. Counted here are over 60,000 clones, about 90% occurring once; the ten biggest clones make up 0.7% to 1%. This specimen consisted of CD4+ or CD8+ T cells sorted from blood, obtained in a trial of the OX40 agonist ivuxolimab. All receptors come from an adult with an advanced solid tumor such as melanoma, head and neck, liver or kidney cancer. CDR3s include the opening cysteine and the closing phenylalanine or tryptophan. The order of the fields is clone size, D gene, V gene, CDR3 protein. D genes are given only for firm matches. Size is stated for part of the rows, as once, few or many counts, or as a class when the clone is expanded.

>NA|TRBD2|TRBV7-8
CASSPRLAGSSSYEQYF
>once|TRBD1|TRBV7-2
CASSLGQGADTGELFF
>NA|NA|TRBV28
CASTNPGGAEKLFF
>NA|NA|TRBV7-2
CASRVSNTGELFF
>NA|NA|TRBV5-5
CASSLTPNTEAFF
>NA|NA|TRBV28
CASSPTPSSYEQYF
>NA|NA|TRBV7-2
CASSWRGRGETQYF
>NA|NA|TRBV18
CASSLGGEEKLFF
>once|TRBD2|TRBV28
CASSPPGRHEQYF
>NA|NA|TRBV4-1
CASSQAMTSFETQYF
>NA|NA|TRBV6-5
CASSYSIQGPSQKLFF
>NA|NA|TRBV2
CASGGTGDQPQHF
>NA|TRBD2|TRBV5-4
CASSPSGGYDNEQFF